The 5 T cell receptor beta chains below all came from one sample that was sequenced in a study of cytomegalovirus exposure and HLA in healthy donors. Primers for the PCR totalled 60 Vbeta and 13 Jbeta. Using immunoSEQ multiplex PCR, the repertoire was profiled, and TCRdb retains in-frame clones only, with some absent. Of roughly 150,000 clones listed, about 82% are singletons. Input material: PBMCs. These receptors were taken from a woman aged 40 to 49 in good health and CMV-seropositive.

The V call is TRBV4-3, the J call TRBJ2-3; a weak D match, TRBD1 (8 bases). Germline V CDR1 and CDR2: LGHNA, YSLEER. This CDR3 is built from 14 residues. Trimming took 4 bases from V and 7 from J, leaving 15 bases between them. The CDR3 DNA sequence: TGCGCCAGCAGCCTTGGACAGGGAGGGAATACGCAGTATTTT. As protein: CASSLGQGGNTQYF.

This clone was picked up a small number of times. V usage is TRBV6-1 and J usage is TRBJ2-5; 10 positions agree with TRBD2. Germline CDR1 and CDR2: MNHNS and SASEGT. This CDR3 region has 17 residues. J lost 7 bases, V lost 1 base, and 12 bases had no gene match. The CDR3 loop is CASSEGISGGSGWTQYF. CDR3 nucleotide sequence: TGTGCCAGCAGTGAAGGGATTAGCGGGGGGTCGGGATGGACCCAGTACTTC.

CDR3 residues: CASSFYLDREETQYF. CDR3 DNA sequence: TGTGCCAGCAGCTTTTACCTAGACAGGGAAGAGACCCAGTACTTC. The chain couples TRBV5-6 to TRBJ2-5; 7 bases are a match to TRBD1. Germline V gene data show CDR1 as SGHDT and CDR2 as YYEEEE. The J segment lost 3 bases and the V segment lost 2 bases, leaving 7 bases of the junction unmatched. The CDR3 is made up of 15 amino acids.

The chain uses TRBV27 and TRBJ2-1, with 8 bases identical to TRBD2. The CDR3 is made up of 13 amino acids. The germline CDR1 and CDR2 sequences are MNHEY and SMNVEV (reference sequence). The V segment lost 9 bases and the J segment 1 base; nucleotides outside the gene matches: 2. CDR3 bases: TGTGCCAGTCGCGGGAGGTCCTACAATGAGCAGTTCTTC. Translating gives CASRGRSYNEQFF.

This chain links TRBV5-1 with TRBJ2-1, with no clear D. CDR3 length: 13 residues. Germline CDR1 and CDR2: SGHRS and YFSETQ. The ends were cut back, 4 bases at V and 9 bases at J, with 14 bases in the middle. The CDR3 sequence: CASSGNSLGEQFF. CDR3 coding DNA: TGCGCCAGCAGCGGTAATAGCCTTGGTGAGCAGTTCTTC.